The 30 T cell receptor beta chains below all came from one sample that was sequenced in a study of cytomegalovirus exposure and HLA in healthy donors. PCR involved 60 Vbeta and 13 Jbeta primers. Measured with immunoSEQ multiplex PCR; TCRdb has only the in-frame clones, and not every one. The table shows fewer than 150,000 clones, with 73% occurring only once. Material: PBMCs. These receptors were taken from a human donor in good health.

The J gene is TRBJ1-5, the V gene TRBV28; D is possibly TRBD1 (5 bases). Germline CDR1 MDHEN, CDR2 SYDVKM. There are 14 residues in the CDR3. V was shortened by 4 bases and J by 4 bases, with 11 bases between the two germline ends. The CDR3 reads CASSSGGSNQPQHF. The CDR3 nucleotides are TGTGCCAGCAGTTCGGGGGGGAGTAATCAGCCCCAGCATTTT.

The chain joins TRBV21-1 to TRBJ1-3; the D call TRBD1 from the table was never checked on the DNA. TRBV21-1 represents a pseudogene. The CDR3 length is 17 residues. As DNA, the CDR3 is TGTGCCAGCAGCAAAGCCGACAGGGAACAAACCGGAAACACCATATATTTT. Residues: CASSKADREQTGNTIYF.

The CDR3 DNA sequence: TGTGCCAGCAGTTCCGGGACACACGGCAATGAGCAGTTCTTC. This encodes CASSSGTHGNEQFF. J is TRBJ2-1 and V is TRBV5-5, with a possible D match to TRBD1 (6 bases). Germline assignment: CDR1 SGHKS and CDR2 YYEKEE (reference sequence). The ends were cut back, 5 bases at V and 6 bases at J, with 15 bases in the middle. This CDR3 contains 14 residues.

This clone showed up just a few times. The chain is built from TRBV20-1 and TRBJ1-4; tentatively, D is TRBD1 (6 bases). The germline CDR1 and CDR2 sequences are DFQATT and SNEGSKA (reference sequence). The V gene lost 5 bases and the J gene lost 11 bases, with 12 bases spanning the gap. The CDR3 has 11 residues. CDR3 DNA: TGCAGTGCTGAGGGGGGGAGGAAACTGTTTTTT. Its translation is CSAEGGRKLFF.

This clone turned up a few times. This chain connects TRBV5-8 to TRBJ2-5; 10 bases agree with TRBD2. The germline CDR1 and CDR2 sequences are SGHTS and YDEGEE. J lost 1 base, V lost 3 bases, and 3 bases had no gene match. This CDR3 region has 15 residues. The CDR3 protein is CASSSGTSVQETQYF. CDR3 DNA sequence: TGTGCCAGCAGCTCGGGGACTAGCGTCCAAGAGACCCAGTACTTC.

The genes are TRBV5-4 and TRBJ1-2; D may be TRBD1 (5 bases). Germline V gene sequence: CDR1 SGHNT, CDR2 YYREEE (reference sequence). The CDR3 is 15 amino acids. Trimming pared 0 bases from V and 4 bases from J, leaving 13 bases between. CDR3 residues: CASSLAGGVGYGYTF. CDR3 bases: TGTGCCAGCAGCTTGGCGGGGGGGGTAGGCTATGGCTACACCTTC.

This clone was recorded only once. The CDR3, as DNA: TGTGCCAGCAGCACACAAGCGATTGAGCAGTTCTTC. As protein: CASSTQAIEQFF. The chain employs TRBV7-6 and TRBJ2-1, with D hard to call. The germline V gene has CDR1 SGHVS and CDR2 FNYEAQ. This CDR3 has 12 amino acids. V lost 5 bases, J lost 9 bases, and 11 bases lay in between.

This clone was observed a single time. This chain connects TRBV15 to TRBJ2-3, with 7 bases fitting TRBD2. The germline V gene encodes CDR1 LNHNV and CDR2 YYDKDF (reference sequence). V gave up 1 base and J gave up 4 bases; unmatched junction bases: 5. This CDR3 is built from 15 residues. The CDR3 is CATSRGRELADTQYF. In DNA form, the CDR3 reads TGTGCCACCAGCAGAGGGCGGGAGCTAGCAGATACGCAGTATTTT.

The chain has TRBV6-1 and TRBJ1-3; D unresolved. This CDR3 spans 14 amino acids. CDR1 is MNHNS and CDR2 is SASEGT in the germline V gene. V gave up 6 bases and J gave up 1 base, with 10 bases separating them. CDR3 coding DNA: TGTGCCAGCAGGTTACCGGGGTCTGGAAACACCATATATTTT. The encoded protein is CASRLPGSGNTIYF.

The V call is TRBV6-1, the J call TRBJ2-5; 9 nucleotides match TRBD2. Germline lookup yields CDR1 MNHNS and CDR2 SASEGT. V dropped 4 bases and J dropped 0; count of bases not matched to a gene: 12. The CDR3 is 18 residues long. The DNA for the CDR3 is TGTGCCAGCAGTGTCCCCTTAGCGGGGGCCCCCCACCAAGAGACCCAGTACTTC. Its translation is CASSVPLAGAPHQETQYF.

The V and J genes are TRBV7-9 and TRBJ2-1, with D possibly matching TRBD2 (6 bases). The germline gives CDR1 SEHNR, CDR2 FQNEAQ (reference sequence). The CDR3 has 14 amino acids. The V end lost 1 base, the J end lost 3 bases, and 7 bases lay between the germline ends. In DNA, the CDR3 is TGTGCCAGCAGCTTAGGGGGGGACTACAATGAGCAGTTCTTC. This encodes CASSLGGDYNEQFF.

The CDR3 region has the DNA TGCGCCAGCAGCTTGAATAGTATGGATACGCAGTATTTT. Its translation: CASSLNSMDTQYF. The chain joins TRBV5-1 to TRBJ2-3; D is unresolved. Germline CDR1 is SGHRS and CDR2 is YFSETQ. CDR3 length: 13 amino acids. Trimming removed 1 base at V and 6 bases at J, with 9 bases between. Variable domain in full (rest from reference TRBV5-1 and TRBJ2-3): KAGVTQTPRYLIKTRGQQVTLSCSPISGHRSVSWYQQTPGQGLQFLFEYFSETQRNKGNFPGRFSGRQFSNSRSEMNVSTLELGDSALYLCASSLNSMDTQYFGPGTRLTVL.

CDR3: CASSVLAGATNQETQYF. CDR3 sequence (DNA): TGTGCCAGCAGCGTATTAGCGGGAGCGACCAATCAAGAGACCCAGTACTTC. J is TRBJ2-5 and V is TRBV9; the match to TRBD2 covers 9 bases. Germline assignment: CDR1 SGDLS and CDR2 YYNGEE. This CDR3 comprises 17 residues. Trimming cost V 1 base and J 2 bases; bases outside gene matches: 9.

J is TRBJ2-1 and V is TRBV6-1; possible D gene TRBD1, 6 bases. CDR3 length: 12 residues. CDR1 is MNHNS and CDR2 is SASEGT in the germline V gene. Written as DNA, the CDR3 is TGTGCTTCGGACAGCAAATACAATGAGCAGTTCTTC. It is translated as CASDSKYNEQFF.

V usage is TRBV5-4 and J usage is TRBJ2-2; the match to TRBD2 covers 11 bases. This CDR3 region has 16 residues. Trimming removed 6 bases from V and 8 bases from J; junction bases left unmatched: 12. Germline V gene sequence: CDR1 SGHNT, CDR2 YYREEE (reference sequence). The CDR3 nucleotides are TGTGCCAGCACCCCCGGGACTAGCGGACGAAGGGGGGAGCTGTTTTTT. Its translation: CASTPGTSGRRGELFF.

J is TRBJ2-1 and V is TRBV29-1; 11 nucleotides align to TRBD2. Losses at the gene ends were 7 bases for V and 7 bases for J; bases not matched to a gene: 6. The CDR3 contains 13 residues. Per the germline V gene, CDR1 is SQVTM and CDR2 is ANQGSEA. The CDR3 sequence is CSERTSGQNEQFF. CDR3 nucleotides: TGCAGCGAGAGGACTAGCGGGCAGAATGAGCAGTTCTTC.

The chain employs TRBV11-3 and TRBJ2-7, with a possible D match to TRBD2 (6 bases). The CDR3 has 14 residues. The germline V and J ends were trimmed by 5 bases and 2 bases, with 13 bases remaining between them. Germline V CDR1 and CDR2: SGHNT, YENEEA. The CDR3 DNA sequence: TGTGCCAGCAGCCCCAGGGACTCCACCTACGAGCAGTACTTC. Residues: CASSPRDSTYEQYF. The entire variable domain, with the rest obtained from reference TRBV11-3 and TRBJ2-7, is as follows: EAGVVQSPRYKIIEKKQPVAFWCNPISGHNTLYWYLQNLGQGPELLIRYENEEAVDDSQLPKDRFSAERLKGVDSTLKIQPAELGDSAVYLCASSPRDSTYEQYFGPGTRLTVT.

With respect to this clone: At one end the junction does not follow the germline gene, possibly because of a read error. The chain uses TRBV7-7 and TRBJ2-1; D is unresolved. The CDR3 totals 13 residues. The germline gives CDR1 SSHAT, CDR2 FNYEAQ (reference sequence). In nucleotides, the CDR3 is TGTGCTAGCAGCTTAGACTTTTACAATGAGCAGTTCTTC. It specifies CASSLDFYNEQFF. The entire variable domain, with the rest obtained from reference TRBV7-7 and TRBJ2-1, is as follows: GAGVSQSPRYKVTKRGQDVTLRCDPISSHATLYWYQQALGQGPEFLTYFNYEAQPDKSGLPSDRFSAERPEGSISTLTIQRTEQRDSAMYRCASSLDFYNEQFFGPGTRLTVL.

This chain uses TRBV5-4 with TRBJ2-2, with 7 bases identical to TRBD1. Per germline, CDR1 SGHNT and CDR2 YYREEE (reference sequence). The CDR3 covers 16 residues. Trimming took 2 bases from V and 4 from J; bases not matched to a gene: 8. DNA of the CDR3: TGTGCCAGCAGCTTTCCAGGGGGTTCGGGCACCGGGGAGCTGTTTTTT. This codes for CASSFPGGSGTGELFF.

In DNA, the CDR3 is TGTGCCAGCAGCTTGAGAGGGACAGGGAAGATTGATGGCTACACCTTC. This encodes CASSLRGTGKIDGYTF. The chain is built from TRBV5-4 and TRBJ1-2; TRBD1 aligns across 9 bases. Germline trimming cut 1 base from V and 6 bases from J; bases unmatched to any gene: 10. The CDR3 contains 16 residues. Germline CDR1 is SGHNT and CDR2 is YYREEE (reference sequence).

This chain connects TRBV6-6 to TRBJ1-2; D perhaps matches TRBD1 (6 bases). Germline assignment: CDR1 MNHNY and CDR2 SVGAGI (reference sequence). V was shortened by 5 bases and J by 3 bases, with 19 bases between the two germline ends. CDR3 size: 16 residues. The CDR3: CASSAGGAQNDYGYTF. In DNA form, the CDR3 reads TGTGCCAGCAGTGCGGGGGGGGCGCAAAACGACTATGGCTACACCTTC.

The V call is TRBV6-6, the J call TRBJ2-5; 8 bases map to TRBD2. This CDR3 has 13 amino acids. Germline V CDR1 and CDR2: MNHNY, SVGAGI (reference sequence). V was clipped by 0 bases and J by 11 bases; unmatched bases: 5. CDR3 protein: CASSYSPGGEQYF. The CDR3 nucleotides are TGTGCCAGCAGTTACTCCCCCGGGGGGGAGCAGTACTTC.

A few counts support this clone. This sequence joins TRBV14 and TRBJ2-7; perhaps TRBD2 as D (7 bases). The germline gives CDR1 SGHDN, CDR2 FVKESK. The CDR3 spans 17 residues. Between the trimmed V and J ends, which lost 0 bases and 2 bases, there was a span of 17 bases. The CDR3 region is CASSQEHGGRVPYEQYF. The CDR3 DNA reads TGTGCCAGCAGCCAAGAACACGGGGGGCGCGTCCCCTACGAGCAGTACTTC.

This clone was counted between two and nine times. The chain is built from TRBV6-1 and TRBJ2-2, with D perhaps TRBD2 (5 bases). The V end lost 6 bases, the J end lost 6 bases, and 11 bases lay between the germline ends. There are 13 residues in the CDR3. Per germline, CDR1 MNHNS and CDR2 SASEGT. CDR3 residues: CASRGPRAGELFF. In nucleotides, the CDR3 is TGTGCCAGCAGGGGTCCGAGGGCCGGGGAGCTGTTTTTT.

The chain uses TRBV10-3 and TRBJ1-5; weak D call: TRBD1 (6 bases). Germline CDR1 ENHRY, CDR2 SYGVKD. Trimming took 2 bases from V and 2 from J, leaving 7 bases between them. This CDR3 has 14 residues. In DNA, the CDR3 is TGTGCCATCAGTGAGCGACAGGGCAATCAGCCCCAGCATTTT. Amino acid sequence: CAISERQGNQPQHF.

This clone has only one observation. The CDR3 DNA reads as TGTGCCAGCCTGACTAGCGGGAGCACAGATACGCAGTATTTT. It yields the protein CASLTSGSTDTQYF. The rearrangement joins TRBV2 to TRBJ2-3; TRBD2 agrees at 10 bases. V was clipped by 8 bases and J by 0 bases; unmatched bases: 2. Germline V gene sequence: CDR1 SNHLY, CDR2 FYNNEI. CDR3 length: 14 amino acids.

This chain uses TRBV19 with TRBJ2-1, with D perhaps matching TRBD2 (5 bases). CDR3 size: 15 residues. In germline, CDR1 is LNHDA, CDR2 SQIVND (reference sequence). V dropped 3 bases and J dropped 3 bases, with 12 bases sitting between them. Here the CDR3 DNA reads TGTGCCAGTAGTATTGCCGAGGGAGACTACAATGAGCAGTTCTTC. It specifies CASSIAEGDYNEQFF.

V usage is TRBV11-2 and J usage is TRBJ2-1; possible D gene TRBD2, 6 bases. CDR1 SGHAT and CDR2 FQNNGV come from the germline V gene. The CDR3 is 18 amino acids. V was cut by 1 base and J by 4 bases, with 20 bases left in between. The CDR3 region has the DNA TGTGCCAGCAGCTTAGGGACTATTGGATCTCGATTATACAATGAGCAGTTCTTC. As protein: CASSLGTIGSRLYNEQFF.

This clone was recorded only once. The chain uses TRBV6-5 and TRBJ2-3, with 11 bases that match TRBD2. V was pared by 7 bases and J by 5 bases, with 5 bases of the junction left unmatched. The length of the CDR3 is 14 residues. Looked up from germline, CDR1 is MNHEY and CDR2 is SVGAGI. The CDR3 nucleotides are TGTGCCAGCAAAACAGGACTAGCGGGAGATACGCAGTATTTT. It codes for CASKTGLAGDTQYF.

The rearrangement uses TRBV27 and TRBJ1-2; D remains ambiguous. The CDR3 covers 14 residues. From germline, CDR1 is MNHEY and CDR2 SMNVEV (reference sequence). Trimming left V 2 bases short and J 4 bases short, with 11 bases between. The CDR3: CASSLEAGAYGYTF. CDR3 coding DNA: TGTGCCAGCAGTTTAGAGGCGGGCGCCTATGGCTACACCTTC.